This TCR beta chain was captured by sequencing in a study of blood T cell repertoires in COVID-19. The wider study: The analysed material was cDNA or gDNA that came from T cells, B-cell-depleted T cells, or PBMCs.

Authors' data handling: Quantification of nucleated cells was approximated via reference gene primer amplification. The table came from immunoSEQ multiplex PCR; TCRdb's copy has only in-frame clones and leaves some out. Clonal size and the V and J genes are those of that table, whereas D and trimming came from the DNA. The sample has more than 200,000 clones, about 90% seen once. Trimming stripped 5 bases from V and 6 bases from J, with 11 bases between. Germline CDR1 LGHNA, CDR2 YNFKEQ. The CDR3 extends over 12 amino acids. The origin of this receptor is a man between 25 and 39 years old with COVID-19, enrolled during active disease. Sequenced: peripheral blood. This chain links TRBV4-2 with TRBJ2-7; D is possibly TRBD1 (5 bases). The CDR3 reads CASSSTGGEQYF. CDR3 in DNA: TGTGCCAGCAGCTCCACAGGTGGCGAGCAGTACTTC.